The next 10 T cell receptor beta chains were all read from a single sample in a study of STAT5B mutations in CD4+ large granular lymphocyte leukemia. Libraries were prepared by immunoSEQ multiplex PCR; TCRdb keeps only in-frame clonotypes and omits some of them. The sample contains 25,000 to 35,000 clones, approximately 81% of which appear only once. Input material: CD4+ T cells from blood buffy coats. These receptors were taken from a human donor in good health.

The V gene is TRBV19, the J gene TRBJ1-1, with D possibly TRBD1 on 6 matching bases. The V gene's germline CDR1 is LNHDA and CDR2 SQIVND (reference sequence). Trimming took off 3 bases at V and 6 bases at J, with 29 bases between the two ends. This CDR3 comprises 19 residues. The CDR3 coding sequence is TGTGCCAGTAGTATGAGTCTACGGGGACGGACAGCAAACAGACCTGAAGCTTTCTTT. It encodes CASSMSLRGRTANRPEAFF. Full variable domain (rest looked up from reference TRBV19 and TRBJ1-1): DGGITQSPKYLFRKEGQNVTLSCEQNLNHDAMYWYRQDPGQGLRLIYYSQIVNDFQKGDIAEGYSVSREKKESFPLTVTSAQKNPTAFYLCASSMSLRGRTANRPEAFFGQGTRLTVV.

This clone was detected only once. The chain has TRBV6-1 and TRBJ2-5, with D perhaps TRBD2 (5 bases). The germline CDR1 and CDR2 sequences are MNHNS and SASEGT. This CDR3 contains 15 residues. V dropped 7 bases and J dropped 9 bases, with 24 bases sitting between them. The CDR3 here is CASNDEGTGVGSQYF. Written as DNA, the CDR3 is TGTGCCAGCAACGACGAGGGAACTGGAGTGGGGTCCCAGTACTTC.

The chain has TRBV6-6 and TRBJ2-3; 11 bases map to TRBD1. The germline V gene has CDR1 MNHNY and CDR2 SVGAGI (reference sequence). Trimming at V came to 5 bases and at J to 5 bases, leaving 6 bases not matched to a gene. The CDR3 runs 15 residues. CDR3 sequence (DNA): TGTGCCAGCAGTCCCGGACAGGGGGCGGTAGATACGCAGTATTTT. Its translation is CASSPGQGAVDTQYF.

The chain has TRBV6-5 and TRBJ2-1; tentative D call: TRBD1 (5 bases). V dropped 8 bases and J dropped 9 bases, with 23 bases sitting between them. This CDR3 contains 15 residues. Looked up from germline, CDR1 is MNHEY and CDR2 is SVGAGI. The CDR3 sequence is CASQSLPGQGVEQFF. The CDR3 region has the DNA TGTGCCAGCCAATCCCTTCCGGGCCAAGGGGTTGAGCAGTTCTTC.

This clone was detected a few times. This chain joins TRBV7-9 and TRBJ1-6; the D gene is possibly TRBD1 (5 bases). V was shortened by 3 bases and J by 6 bases, with 9 bases between the two germline ends. The CDR3 covers 14 residues. Germline assignment: CDR1 SEHNR and CDR2 FQNEAQ (reference sequence). The CDR3 spells CASSFGRANSPLHF. CDR3 in DNA: TGTGCCAGCAGCTTCGGCAGGGCTAATTCACCCCTCCACTTT.

This sequence joins TRBV19 and TRBJ1-5, with D possibly matching TRBD1 (6 bases). Trimming removed 6 bases from V and 0 bases from J, with 12 bases in between. Germline CDR1 is LNHDA and CDR2 is SQIVND (reference sequence). The CDR3 is 15 residues long. The CDR3 DNA is TGTGCCAGTAGGGCCCCAGGGGTTAGCAATCAGCCCCAGCATTTT. This encodes CASRAPGVSNQPQHF.

This chain links TRBV25-1 with TRBJ1-1, with D possibly being TRBD1 (6 bases). Between the trimmed V and J ends, which lost 4 bases and 6 bases, there was a span of 12 bases. The CDR3 has 13 amino acids. Germline CDR1 reads MGHDK; CDR2 reads SYGVNS. CDR3 region: CASSGGAPAEAFF. The CDR3 DNA reads TGTGCCAGCAGTGGGGGGGCGCCCGCTGAAGCTTTCTTT.

V and J are TRBV10-3 and TRBJ2-1; 8 bases are shared with TRBD2. The CDR3 extends over 15 amino acids. The V and J ends lost 4 bases and 5 bases, in that order; junction bases with no gene match: 7. Germline CDR1 and CDR2: ENHRY and SYGVKD. DNA of the CDR3: TGTGCCATCAGTGCCCCCGGGACTAGAGACAATGAGCAGTTCTTC. Translated: CAISAPGTRDNEQFF.

V gene TRBV27 combines with J gene TRBJ2-5; D may be TRBD1 (5 bases). Per germline, CDR1 MNHEY and CDR2 SMNVEV (reference sequence). V lost 4 bases, J lost 5 bases, and 17 bases lay in between. The CDR3 totals 15 residues. This chain's CDR3 is CASSSLRVMGETQYF. CDR3 nucleotides: TGTGCCAGCAGTTCCCTCAGGGTCATGGGGGAGACCCAGTACTTC.

The chain has TRBV5-5 and TRBJ2-1; D remains ambiguous. The CDR3 runs 15 residues. With 0 bases removed from V and 5 bases from J, the gap between germline ends came to 12 bases. Germline V CDR1 and CDR2: SGHKS, YYEKEE (reference sequence). CDR3 region: CASSLGLVANNEQFF. CDR3 nucleotides: TGTGCCAGCAGCTTGGGTTTGGTAGCCAACAATGAGCAGTTCTTC. Using reference TRBV5-5 and TRBJ2-1 for the parts outside the CDR3, the full variable domain is DAGVTQSPTHLIKTRGQQVTLRCSPISGHKSVSWYQQVLGQGPQFIFQYYEKEERGRGNFPDRFSARQFPNYSSELNVNALLLGDSALYLCASSLGLVANNEQFFGPGTRLTVL.